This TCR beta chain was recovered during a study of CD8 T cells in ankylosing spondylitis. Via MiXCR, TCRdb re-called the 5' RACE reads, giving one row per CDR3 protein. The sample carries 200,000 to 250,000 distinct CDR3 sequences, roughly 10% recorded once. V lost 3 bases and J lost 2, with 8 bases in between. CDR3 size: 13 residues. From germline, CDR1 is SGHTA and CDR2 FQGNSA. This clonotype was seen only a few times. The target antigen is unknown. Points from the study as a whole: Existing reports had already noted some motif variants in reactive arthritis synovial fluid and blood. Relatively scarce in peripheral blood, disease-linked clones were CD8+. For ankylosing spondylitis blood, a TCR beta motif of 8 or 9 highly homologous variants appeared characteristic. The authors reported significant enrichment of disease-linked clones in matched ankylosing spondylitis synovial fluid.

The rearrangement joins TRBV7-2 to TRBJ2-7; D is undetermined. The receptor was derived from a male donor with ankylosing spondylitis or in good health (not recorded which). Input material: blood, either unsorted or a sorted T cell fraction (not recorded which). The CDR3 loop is CASSFDIPYEQYF. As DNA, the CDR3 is TGTGCCAGCAGCTTTGACATACCCTACGAGCAGTACTTC. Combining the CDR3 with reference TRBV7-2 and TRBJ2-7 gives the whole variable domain GAGVSQSPSNKVTEKGKDVELRCDPISGHTALYWYRQSLGQGLEFLIYFQGNSAPDKSGLPSDRFSAERTGGSVSTLTIQRTQQEDSAVYLCASSFDIPYEQYFGPGTRLTVT.